Listed below are T cell receptor beta chains from one sample, sequenced in a study of CXCR3-negative and CXCR3-positive naive CD8 T cells. Using the 5' RACE reads, TCRdb records one entry per CDR3 protein without DNA. The sample totals 130,000 to 150,000 distinct CDR3 sequences; its top ten clones hold 0.25% to 0.3%. The specimen sequenced was naive CXCR3+ CD8+ T cells from blood. These receptors all stem from a human donor in good health. Some clones in this sample may be carry-over from other donors' samples. CDR3s include the opening cysteine and the closing phenylalanine or tryptophan.

v_gene,j_gene,CDR3aa
TRBV20-1,TRBJ2-3,CSARTLARADTQYF
TRBV7-7,TRBJ2-1,CASSSSRDDAYNEQFF
TRBV11-3,TRBJ2-1,CASSRPYRGKGEQFF
TRBV12-3/TRBV12-4,TRBJ2-7,CASSLFGYEQYF
TRBV7-8,TRBJ2-3,CASSNPSGTDTQYF
TRBV24-1,TRBJ2-1,CATRCSGGALFSYNEQFF
TRBV24-1,TRBJ2-1,CATSDPSGNYNEQFF
TRBV28,TRBJ2-7,CASSPAQGYEQYF
TRBV7-2,TRBJ2-1,CASSQGHNEQFF
TRBV9,TRBJ2-1,CASSIGVRDNEQFF
TRBV29-1,TRBJ1-1,CSVVGHMNTEAFF
TRBV7-9,TRBJ2-1,CASITGKSNEQFF
TRBV24-1,TRBJ2-2,CATSDGTDTGELFF
TRBV5-6,TRBJ1-1,CASSLNGGVEAFF
TRBV12-3/TRBV12-4,TRBJ1-4,CASSLSVEGNEKLFF
TRBV7-6,TRBJ2-2,CASSLNAVLAGELFF
TRBV6-5,TRBJ2-5,CATSPGGGEGETQYF
TRBV5-1,TRBJ2-7,CASSFTTTLSGEQYF
TRBV14,TRBJ2-7,CASSQDETGRYEQYF
TRBV7-9,TRBJ2-3,CASSLVLADTQYF
TRBV29-1,TRBJ2-3,CSVDLRVQGTDTQYF
TRBV5-1,TRBJ2-7,CASSLERGVYEQYF
TRBV18,TRBJ1-4,CASSPSQGRNEKLFF
TRBV7-6,TRBJ2-2,CASTGVSGELFF
TRBV12-3/TRBV12-4,TRBJ2-3,CASSQQGRGDTQYF
TRBV7-9,TRBJ1-1,CASSPLTEAFF
TRBV29-1,TRBJ1-2,CSVGAGDNYGYTF
TRBV6-6,TRBJ2-5,CASSREGGPETQYF
TRBV2,TRBJ2-7,CASRPGLAVISYEQYF
TRBV28,TRBJ2-1,CASRETGGGEQFF
TRBV27,TRBJ2-2,CASSSDRAYTGELFF
TRBV14,TRBJ1-2,CASSQGPNEYGYTF
TRBV20-1,TRBJ1-2,CRAEQGVRASGGYTF
TRBV6-5,TRBJ2-1,CASSYLTSYNEQFF
TRBV20-1,TRBJ2-7,CSARALGHAYEQYF
TRBV29-1,TRBJ2-2,CSAISGPGTGELFF
TRBV20-1,TRBJ2-4,CSAREVGDIQYF
TRBV20-1,TRBJ2-1,CSAREAGGPSYNEQFF
TRBV7-9,TRBJ1-2,CASSQSDRLYGYTF
TRBV20-1,TRBJ1-2,CSARDYQGGHSNYGYTF
TRBV29-1,TRBJ1-2,CSVELTDYGYTF
TRBV7-2,TRBJ2-3,CASSLASGATDTQYF
TRBV15,TRBJ2-1,CATSRDGQSVEQFF
TRBV7-9,TRBJ1-4,CASRGTPNEKLFF
TRBV20-1,TRBJ2-5,CSARVKGNQETQYF